This entry concerns a single T cell receptor (beta chain). This specimen comes from a study of PD-1 blockade in classical Hodgkin lymphoma. Sequencing was performed with immunoSEQ multiplex PCR; in TCRdb, only in-frame clones are kept and a portion is missing. The table includes fewer than 35,000 clones, around four fifths detected once. Germline loops: CDR1 SEHNR, CDR2 FQNEAQ (reference sequence). CDR3 length: 13 residues. V was trimmed by 5 bases and J by 8 bases, leaving 15 bases between them. Indicated time point: cycle 4 day 1 (C4D1), after 5 to 7 weeks of nivolumab. In every patient, relapse followed autologous stem cell transplantation, while exposure to brentuximab vedotin differed. The CD4+ T cells used were purified from thawed PBMCs through magnetic negative selection.

This clonotype originated in a human donor with classical Hodgkin lymphoma. The sample consisted of CD4+ T cells from blood, taken before the fourth cycle of nivolumab. The chain employs TRBV7-9 and TRBJ1-2; D is unclear. CDR3 DNA: TGTGCCAGCAGCCGCAGCGATTATGGAGGCTACACCTTC. Amino acids: CASSRSDYGGYTF.